The next 8 T cell receptor beta chains were all read from a single sample in a study of CD8 T cells in ankylosing spondylitis. TCRdb analysed the 5' RACE reads with MiXCR anew, one entry per CDR3 protein. This table has just over 350,000 distinct CDR3 sequences, 20% to 25% appearing once. The specimen was blood, either unsorted or a sorted T cell fraction (not recorded which). All receptors come from a male donor with ankylosing spondylitis or in good health (not recorded which).

This clonotype came up a few times. The chain has TRBV29-1 and TRBJ2-7; D could derive from TRBD1 or TRBD2 (5 bases each). V was clipped by 3 bases and J by 2 bases, with 11 bases between them. CDR1 SQVTM and CDR2 ANQGSEA come from the germline V gene. This CDR3 has 13 amino acids. The CDR3 region is CSVDGGTAYEQYF. CDR3 nucleotides: TGCAGCGTTGATGGTGGGACCGCCTACGAGCAGTACTTC.

The V call is TRBV10-2, the J call TRBJ2-7, with D possibly called TRBD1 or TRBD2 (5 bases each). CDR1 is WSHSY and CDR2 is SAAADI in the germline V gene. This CDR3 region has 14 residues. The V gene lost 6 bases and the J gene lost 2 bases, with 14 bases spanning the gap. The CDR3: CASSNRDLTYEQYF. CDR3 nucleotide sequence: TGCGCCAGCAGCAACCGGGACCTTACCTACGAGCAGTACTTC.

This clonotype was counted many times. The V call is TRBV28, the J call TRBJ2-7; 9 positions agree with TRBD1. Germline loops: CDR1 MDHEN, CDR2 SYDVKM. The CDR3 runs 15 residues. The J segment lost 0 bases and the V segment lost 5 bases, leaving 5 bases of the junction unmatched. CDR3 nucleotide sequence: TGTGCCAGCAGTCCCACAGGGGGCAGCTCCTACGAGCAGTACTTC. Translating it yields CASSPTGGSSYEQYF.

The gene calls are TRBV7-9 and TRBJ2-1; weak D call: TRBD1 (5 bases). Germline assignment: CDR1 SEHNR and CDR2 FQNEAQ (reference sequence). This CDR3 is 12 amino acids long. The germline V and J ends were trimmed by 10 bases and 3 bases, with 10 bases remaining between them. The CDR3 spells CANDSLYNEQFF. The CDR3 nucleotides are TGTGCCAACGACAGCCTCTACAATGAGCAGTTCTTC.

This clonotype was detected many times. The V call is TRBV12-3 or TRBV12-4, the J call TRBJ2-1; D is unclear. The CDR3 sequence is 11 residues long. Trimming removed 4 bases from V and 9 bases from J, with 7 bases in between. This CDR3 is CASSSAAEQFF. DNA of the CDR3: TGTGCCAGCAGTTCGGCAGCTGAGCAGTTCTTC.

This chain joins TRBV12-3 or TRBV12-4 and TRBJ1-6; D is perhaps TRBD1 (5 bases). CDR3 length equals 16 residues. Trimming cost V 5 bases and J 9 bases, with 20 bases left between them. DNA for the CDR3: TGTGCCAGCAGTCCGATGACAGCCGAAATGGGTTCACCCCTCCACTTT. This translates into CASSPMTAEMGSPLHF.

There are a few counts of this clonotype. The chain has TRBV6-5 and TRBJ2-1, with 7 bases fitting TRBD2. From germline, CDR1 is MNHEY and CDR2 SVGAGI. The CDR3 has 13 residues. With V trimmed by 3 bases and J by 6 bases, 2 bases remained unmatched. DNA for the CDR3: TGTGCCAGCAGTTATCCGGGGGGCAATGAGCAGTTCTTC. Its protein product is CASSYPGGNEQFF.

The rearrangement uses TRBV10-2 and TRBJ2-7; no definite D call. This CDR3 is built from 14 residues. Germline CDR1 reads WSHSY; CDR2 reads SAAADI. With 5 bases removed from V and 0 bases from J, the gap between germline ends came to 11 bases. The CDR3: CASSRAGSSYEQYF. CDR3 sequence (DNA): TGCGCCAGCAGTCGGGCCGGCAGCTCCTACGAGCAGTACTTC.